This is a list of T cell receptor beta chains from one sample in a study of a mutant IDH1 vaccine in newly diagnosed glioma. Using immunoSEQ multiplex PCR, the repertoire was profiled, and TCRdb retains in-frame clones only, with some absent. The repertoire holds about 33,000 clones, roughly 75% seen once, with approximately 3.2% in the top ten. These receptors lack a known antigen. Here the sequenced sample was PBMCs, taken from a glioma patient whose treatment included an IDH1 peptide vaccine. These receptors originate from a man aged 40-49 years with glioma. Some clones in this sample may be carry-over from other donors' samples. The CDR3 runs from the conserved cysteine through the conserved F or W.

V gene,J gene,CDR3 protein
TRBV6-5,TRBJ1-3,CASSYADIPGNTIYF
TRBV11-2,TRBJ2-2,CANHQGPGELFF
TRBV7-8,TRBJ1-1,CASSLSARAEAFF
TRBV5-1,TRBJ1-3,CASSPGTDYLRGNTIYF
TRBV19,TRBJ1-1,CASSSWGKNTEAFF
TRBV29-1,TRBJ1-2,CSVALGSPKAYTF
TRBV5-1,TRBJ1-1,CASSRGDRPNTEALF
TRBV5-1,TRBJ2-2,CASSFLRRGGWTGELFF
TRBV5-5,TRBJ2-7,CASSFGPVRSSSYEQYF
TRBV19,TRBJ2-2,CASSMTSGAGELFF
TRBV5-1,TRBJ1-2,CASSPGQGGVGYGYTF
TRBV29-1,TRBJ2-7,CSVEEVRGGLGSRKYF
TRBV21-1,TRBJ1-4,CASKLIIDREGKLFF
TRBV9,TRBJ1-1,CASSVARGGTEAFF
TRBV10-2,TRBJ2-3,CASRGLGLADTQYF
TRBV7-2,TRBJ1-2,CASSLAVSFYGYTF
TRBV5-1,TRBJ1-2,CASSLEGRSPSNYGYTF
TRBV6-1,TRBJ2-5,CASSGLRSQGQETQYF
TRBV15,TRBJ1-5,CATSREVWSERQPQHF
TRBV10-3,TRBJ2-1,CAISGVSYNEQFF
TRBV25-1,TRBJ1-5,CASSDVGVEQPQHF
TRBV6-6,TRBJ1-2,CASKGLDYGYTF
TRBV9,TRBJ2-2,CASSGDTGELFF
TRBV5-1,TRBJ2-7,CASSLAKHRAIDEQYF
TRBV5-1,TRBJ1-5,CASSPGQGSNQPQHF
TRBV27,TRBJ2-7,CASSRIAGSYEQYF
TRBV2,TRBJ1-2,CASRDRGYGYTF
TRBV5-1,TRBJ1-1,CASSLAWQSNTEAFF
TRBV5-5,TRBJ2-7,CASSTSTGSYEQYF
TRBV30,TRBJ1-4,CAWSVGTGGKLFF
TRBV29-1,TRBJ2-3,CSAGHPQAGGSDTQYF
TRBV5-4,TRBJ2-1,CASSLYRGGANEQFF
TRBV5-1,TRBJ1-6,CASSSGQAATPLHF
TRBV4-1,TRBJ2-5,CASSQGTSGPKKETQYF
TRBV5-1,TRBJ2-3,CASSLAFAVADTQYF
TRBV19,TRBJ1-5,CASSIKAGPQPQHF
TRBV6-5,TRBJ2-5,CASSYTTGGETQYF
TRBV6-5,TRBJ2-2,CASSYSLAIGTGELFF
TRBV10-3,TRBJ2-3,CAISDSGTGGTDTQYF
TRBV10-3,TRBJ2-2,CAISAAENTGELFF
TRBV9,TRBJ1-5,CASSPGFSNQPQHF
TRBV29-1,TRBJ1-1,CSVEEGAEAFF
TRBV6-6,TRBJ1-5,CASSRSNQPQHF
TRBV19,TRBJ1-1,CASSISRGAKLDTEAFF
TRBV28,TRBJ1-5,CASRGQNQPQHF
TRBV10-2,TRBJ1-1,CASIPDVNTEAFF
TRBV5-1,TRBJ2-5,CASSLAPGLAGGQETQYF
TRBV5-4,TRBJ1-1,CASSDNRQLNTEAFF
TRBV11-2,TRBJ2-5,CASSPRTGQETQYF
TRBV5-5,TRBJ1-5,CASSLREGRNQPQHF
TRBV10-2,TRBJ2-7,CASSESTFTALGF
TRBV19,TRBJ1-1,CASSRDFAAFF
TRBV18,TRBJ1-3,CASSPPGGTRGNTIYF
TRBV10-3,TRBJ1-2,CAISESGGLRTF
TRBV7-2,TRBJ2-7,CASSLTSGGSYEQYF
TRBV6-4,TRBJ2-1,CAITERGSSYNEQFF
TRBV30,TRBJ1-4,CAWSWGDRENEKLFF
TRBV27,TRBJ1-5,CASSLTGNQPQHF